Following are 24 T cell receptor beta chains from one sample sequenced in a study of blood T cell repertoires in COVID-19. Assay: immunoSEQ multiplex PCR; the TCRdb copy retains only in-frame clones and omits some. This sample has roughly 140,000 clones, with about 80% found just once. The sequencing input was peripheral blood. The receptors derive from a woman over 75 in a cohort sampled during active or convalescent COVID-19.

This clone was seen a few times. The chain employs TRBV5-1 and TRBJ2-2; D remains unclear. The CDR3 is 15 residues long. Germline V gene sequence: CDR1 SGHRS, CDR2 YFSETQ. V dropped 4 bases and J dropped 1 base, with 11 bases sitting between them. The CDR3 DNA reads TGCGCCAGCAGCGCCCTCAGTGGGAACACCGGGGAGCTGTTTTTT. Its protein product is CASSALSGNTGELFF.

In this sample, this clone turned up once. The chain joins TRBV27 to TRBJ2-1, with D possibly TRBD2 on 6 matching bases. The CDR3 covers 14 residues. CDR1 is MNHEY, CDR2 SMNVEV, per germline (reference sequence). V was clipped by 5 bases and J by 9 bases, with 17 bases between them. CDR3 DNA sequence: TGTGCCAGCAGTATCGGGACTCCCTCAGGTGAGCAGTTCTTC. Its translation is CASSIGTPSGEQFF.

The gene calls are TRBV4-2 and TRBJ2-7, with 15 positions matching TRBD2. V was clipped by 1 base and J by 4 bases; unmatched bases: 17. This CDR3 has 21 amino acids. Germline values: CDR1 LGHNA, CDR2 YNFKEQ. In DNA, the CDR3 is TGTGCCAGCAGCCAAGCCCACAAAGGACTAGCGGGGGGGGCCGGTAGGTACGAGCAGTACTTC. It codes for CASSQAHKGLAGGAGRYEQYF.

The chain employs TRBV19 and TRBJ1-1; D unclear. The CDR3 length is 11 residues. Trimming pared 8 bases from V and 6 bases from J, leaving 10 bases between. Germline values: CDR1 LNHDA, CDR2 SQIVND (reference sequence). CDR3 residues: CASRRAAEAFF. CDR3 coding DNA: TGTGCCAGTCGGAGGGCGGCTGAAGCTTTCTTT.

The chain links TRBV9 to TRBJ2-7, with 8 positions matching TRBD2. Germline-derived CDR1 and CDR2 are SGDLS and YYNGEE. With 0 bases clipped from V and 0 bases from J, the junction kept 5 bases outside the gene matches. This CDR3 has 16 amino acids. The DNA of the CDR3 is TGTGCCAGCAGCGTAGCGGGGGGGGCGCCCTCCTACGAGCAGTACTTC. Translated, it gives CASSVAGGAPSYEQYF.

The chain has TRBV9 and TRBJ1-2; possible D gene TRBD1, 5 bases. The CDR3 sequence is 15 residues long. Germline CDR1 is SGDLS and CDR2 is YYNGEE. Trimming pared 4 bases from V and 1 base from J, leaving 14 bases between. In DNA form, the CDR3 reads TGTGCCAGCAGCAAAACCCGCAGGGTTAACTATGGCTACACCTTC. It codes for CASSKTRRVNYGYTF.

The chain couples TRBV6-5 to TRBJ1-2; 7 bases agree with TRBD1. CDR1 is MNHEY, CDR2 SVGAGI, per germline. Trimming at V came to 6 bases and at J to 8 bases, leaving 6 bases not matched to a gene. This CDR3 spans 12 amino acids. The DNA for the CDR3 is TGTGCCAGCAGAGGACAGGCCAGAGGCTACACCTTC. Translation: CASRGQARGYTF.

This chain uses TRBV11-3 with TRBJ1-2; 7 bases agree with TRBD1. From germline, CDR1 is SGHNT and CDR2 YENEEA. Trimming cost V 9 bases and J 3 bases; bases outside gene matches: 4. This CDR3 is 12 amino acids long. The CDR3 sequence is CARMTGYYGYTF. The CDR3 coding sequence is TGTGCCAGGATGACAGGGTACTATGGCTACACCTTC. The complete variable domain, with remaining parts taken from reference TRBV11-3 and TRBJ1-2, reads EAGVVQSPRYKIIEKKQPVAFWCNPISGHNTLYWYLQNLGQGPELLIRYENEEAVDDSQLPKDRFSAERLKGVDSTLKIQPAELGDSAVYLCARMTGYYGYTFGSGTRLTVV.

The gene calls are TRBV6-6 and TRBJ2-7; TRBD1 matches at 10 bases. Trimming cost V 6 bases and J 0 bases; bases outside gene matches: 5. The CDR3 has 15 amino acids. The V gene's germline CDR1 is MNHNY and CDR2 SVGAGI (reference sequence). The CDR3 loop is CASSIGTGASYEQYV. The DNA of the CDR3 is TGTGCCAGCAGCATCGGGACAGGGGCCTCCTACGAGCAGTACGTC.

The table lists this clone with a few counts. The rearrangement links TRBV19 to TRBJ2-2, with TRBD2 identical over 9 bases. Germline V gene data show CDR1 as LNHDA and CDR2 as SQIVND (reference sequence). With 7 bases clipped from V and 3 bases from J, the junction kept 6 bases outside the gene matches. The CDR3 is 15 residues long. CDR3 residues: CASTPAGGYTGELFF. The CDR3 DNA is TGTGCCAGTACTCCAGCGGGGGGCTACACCGGGGAGCTGTTTTTT.

This clone was detected only once. The chain has TRBV6-5 and TRBJ1-1, with 10 nucleotides matching TRBD1. There are 15 residues in the CDR3. Germline V gene lookup returns CDR1 MNHEY and CDR2 SVGAGI. The V segment lost 5 bases and the J segment 7 bases; nucleotides outside the gene matches: 10. DNA for the CDR3: TGTGCCAGCAGTCCCCGGACAGGGGGGAAGGGTGAAGCTTTCTTT. Amino acids: CASSPRTGGKGEAFF.

The chain recombines TRBV5-1 with TRBJ1-5, with TRBD1 matching over 8 bases. J gave up 4 bases and V 4 bases, and 7 bases lay outside the gene matches. The V gene's germline CDR1 is SGHRS and CDR2 YFSETQ. This CDR3 is 15 amino acids long. The DNA for the CDR3 is TGCGCCAGCAGCGGCGGGACAGGCTCAAATCAGCCCCAGCATTTT. This gives the protein CASSGGTGSNQPQHF.

The chain is built from TRBV2 and TRBJ2-1, with D maybe TRBD2 (6 bases). Trimming removed 6 bases at V and 0 bases at J, with 15 bases between. The CDR3 has 16 amino acids. Germline CDR1 SNHLY, CDR2 FYNNEI. Written as DNA, the CDR3 is TGTGCCAGCAGAAGAAATCTAGCGCGCTCCTACAATGAGCAGTTCTTC. It yields the protein CASRRNLARSYNEQFF.

This rearrangement joins TRBV2 to TRBJ1-6; D gene unclear. The ends were cut back, 6 bases at V and 6 bases at J, with 15 bases in the middle. This CDR3 is built from 15 residues. Germline values: CDR1 SNHLY, CDR2 FYNNEI. CDR3 nucleotides: TGTGCCAGCAGCAGGCAAGGTATCTCTAATTCACCCCTCCACTTT. It yields the protein CASSRQGISNSPLHF.

The rearrangement links TRBV4-1 to TRBJ2-7, with D perhaps TRBD2 (6 bases). V was trimmed by 1 base and J by 0 bases, leaving 13 bases between them. CDR1 is MGHRA, CDR2 YSYEKL, per germline. The CDR3 has 16 amino acids. The CDR3 spells CASSQGRGTNSYEQYF. CDR3 DNA sequence: TGCGCCAGCAGCCAAGGGAGGGGAACCAACTCCTACGAGCAGTACTTC.

This sequence joins TRBV28 and TRBJ1-4, with 8 bases fitting TRBD1. CDR1 and CDR2 (germline): MDHEN, SYDVKM. The CDR3 covers 15 residues. The junction had 7 bases not matched to a gene; V was cut back by 6 bases and J by 4 bases. CDR3 in amino acids: CASRSGGAGNEKLFF. CDR3 nucleotide sequence: TGTGCCAGCAGGTCAGGGGGCGCGGGTAATGAAAAACTGTTTTTT.

The chain carries TRBV3-1 (or the pseudogene TRBV3-2) and TRBJ2-3; TRBD1 matches 7 bases. There are 16 residues in the CDR3. The V segment lost 4 bases and the J segment 4 bases; nucleotides outside the gene matches: 11. The germline V gene has CDR1 LGHDT and CDR2 YNNKEL (reference sequence). The CDR3 loop reads CASSPRTGAGADTQYF. The CDR3 nucleotides are TGTGCCAGCAGCCCACGTACAGGGGCGGGCGCAGATACGCAGTATTTT.

This clone was seen a handful of times. This sequence joins TRBV19 and TRBJ1-2; no reliable D call. V was cut by 7 bases and J by 0 bases, with 12 bases left in between. Germline CDR1 LNHDA, CDR2 SQIVND (reference sequence). This CDR3 has 14 residues. The DNA of the CDR3 is TGTGCCAGTACCCTGACGGAGACTAACTATGGCTACACCTTC. This encodes CASTLTETNYGYTF.

V usage is TRBV5-1 and J usage is TRBJ2-3; no firm D call. This CDR3 has 12 residues. V was clipped by 1 base and J by 4 bases, with 4 bases between them. The germline gives CDR1 SGHRS, CDR2 YFSETQ. The CDR3 here is CASSLPADTQYF. The CDR3 DNA sequence: TGCGCCAGCAGCTTGCCGGCAGATACGCAGTATTTT.

The chain joins TRBV6-2 or TRBV6-3 to TRBJ1-2; 11 nucleotides match TRBD1. The CDR3 length is 15 residues. The V gene's germline CDR1 is MNHEY and CDR2 SVGEGT. The J segment lost 8 bases and the V segment lost 6 bases, leaving 11 bases of the junction unmatched. The CDR3 nucleotides read TGTGCCAGCAGCTCTTGGACAGGGGGCGCAGAAGGCTACACCTTC. Translating it yields CASSSWTGGAEGYTF.

This clone was picked up a small number of times. This sequence joins TRBV7-9 and TRBJ2-3, with 9 bases lining up with TRBD2. Trimming took 10 bases from V and 1 from J; bases not matched to a gene: 6. The CDR3 sequence is 14 residues long. Germline CDR1 reads SEHNR; CDR2 reads FQNEAQ (reference sequence). CDR3 coding DNA: TGTGCCACTCAGGAGCGGGGGGGCACAGATACGCAGTATTTT. As protein: CATQERGGTDTQYF.

The V call is TRBV21-1, the J call TRBJ2-1; the table calls TRBD2, which could not be checked here. TRBV21-1 is termed a pseudogene. The CDR3 covers 18 residues. CDR3 residues: CASSKVRFSGGLYNEQFF. For the CDR3, the DNA is TGTGCCAGCAGCAAAGTACGGTTCAGCGGGGGGCTCTACAATGAGCAGTTCTTC.

The chain has TRBV18 and TRBJ1-5; the match to TRBD1 covers 9 bases. The CDR3 has 18 residues. V dropped 2 bases and J dropped 0; count of bases not matched to a gene: 8. CDR1 and CDR2 from the germline V gene are KGHSH and LQKENI. The CDR3 DNA follows: TGTGCCAGCTCACCATCGGGACAGGGTGGTAGTAGCAATCAGCCCCAGCATTTT. Residues: CASSPSGQGGSSNQPQHF.

The CDR3 spells CASSLDSDRGNSPLHF. DNA of the CDR3: TGTGCCAGCAGCTTAGATTCGGACAGGGGTAATTCACCCCTCCACTTT. The J gene is TRBJ1-6, the V gene TRBV7-3; TRBD1 matches 9 bases. V trimming: 2 bases; J trimming: 6 bases; junction bases outside the gene matches: 5. Germline V gives CDR1 SGHTA, CDR2 FQGTGA. The CDR3 contains 16 residues.